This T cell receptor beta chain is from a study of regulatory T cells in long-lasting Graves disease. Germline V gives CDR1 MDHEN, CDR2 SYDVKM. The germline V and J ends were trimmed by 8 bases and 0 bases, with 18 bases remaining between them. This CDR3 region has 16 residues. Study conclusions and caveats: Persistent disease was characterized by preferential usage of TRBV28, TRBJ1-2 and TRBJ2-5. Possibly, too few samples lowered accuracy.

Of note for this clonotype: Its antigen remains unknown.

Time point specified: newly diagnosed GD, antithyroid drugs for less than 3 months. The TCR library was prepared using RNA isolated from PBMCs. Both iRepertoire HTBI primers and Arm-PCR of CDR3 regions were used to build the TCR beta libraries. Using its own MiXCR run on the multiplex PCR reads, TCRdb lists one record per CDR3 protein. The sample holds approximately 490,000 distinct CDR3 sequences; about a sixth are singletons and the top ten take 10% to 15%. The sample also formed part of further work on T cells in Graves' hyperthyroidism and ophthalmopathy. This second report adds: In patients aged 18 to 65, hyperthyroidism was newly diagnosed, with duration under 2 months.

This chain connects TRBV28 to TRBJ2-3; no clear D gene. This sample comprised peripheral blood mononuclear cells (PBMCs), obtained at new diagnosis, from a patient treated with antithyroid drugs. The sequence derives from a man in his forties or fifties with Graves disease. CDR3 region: CASGPVVGSSTDTQYF. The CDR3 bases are TGTGCCAGCGGACCCGTCGTGGGGTCTAGCACAGATACGCAGTATTTT.